This TCR beta chain was retrieved from a study of shared T cell receptors in the human thymus. Here immunoSEQ multiplex PCR was the method, and the copy in TCRdb shows in-frame clones only, minus some. The sample yields about 540,000 clones, about 80% seen once. This same sample was also taken into another study, of human thymus T cells. That source notes: It was from resections taken during corrective heart surgery that the thymus tissue came.

This receptor was identified in a boy in the first two years of life with a congenital heart defect. Material: thymocytes.

The CDR3 sequence: CASSPTRGWSYEQYF. CDR3 DNA sequence: TGCGCCAGCAGCCCGACCCGGGGGTGGTCCTACGAGCAGTACTTC. The J gene is TRBJ2-7, the V gene TRBV5-1, with D possibly matching TRBD2 (6 bases). This CDR3 has 15 residues. Germline V CDR1 and CDR2: SGHRS, YFSETQ. Trimming stripped 4 bases from V and 1 base from J, with 15 bases between.